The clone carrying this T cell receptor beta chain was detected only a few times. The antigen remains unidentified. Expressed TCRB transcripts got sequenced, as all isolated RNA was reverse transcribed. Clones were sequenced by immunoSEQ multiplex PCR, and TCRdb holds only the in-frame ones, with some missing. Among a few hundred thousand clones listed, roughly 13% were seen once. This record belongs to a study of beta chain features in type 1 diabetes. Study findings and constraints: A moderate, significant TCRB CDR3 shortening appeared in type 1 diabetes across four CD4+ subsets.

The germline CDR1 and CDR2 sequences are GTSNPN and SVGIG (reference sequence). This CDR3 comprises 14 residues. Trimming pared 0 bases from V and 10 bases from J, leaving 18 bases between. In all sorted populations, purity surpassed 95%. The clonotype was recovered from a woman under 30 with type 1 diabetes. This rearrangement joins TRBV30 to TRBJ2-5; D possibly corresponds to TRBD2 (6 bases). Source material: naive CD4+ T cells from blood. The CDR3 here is CAWSVGRTATDQYF. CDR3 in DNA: TGTGCCTGGAGTGTGGGGAGGACTGCTACCGACCAGTACTTC.